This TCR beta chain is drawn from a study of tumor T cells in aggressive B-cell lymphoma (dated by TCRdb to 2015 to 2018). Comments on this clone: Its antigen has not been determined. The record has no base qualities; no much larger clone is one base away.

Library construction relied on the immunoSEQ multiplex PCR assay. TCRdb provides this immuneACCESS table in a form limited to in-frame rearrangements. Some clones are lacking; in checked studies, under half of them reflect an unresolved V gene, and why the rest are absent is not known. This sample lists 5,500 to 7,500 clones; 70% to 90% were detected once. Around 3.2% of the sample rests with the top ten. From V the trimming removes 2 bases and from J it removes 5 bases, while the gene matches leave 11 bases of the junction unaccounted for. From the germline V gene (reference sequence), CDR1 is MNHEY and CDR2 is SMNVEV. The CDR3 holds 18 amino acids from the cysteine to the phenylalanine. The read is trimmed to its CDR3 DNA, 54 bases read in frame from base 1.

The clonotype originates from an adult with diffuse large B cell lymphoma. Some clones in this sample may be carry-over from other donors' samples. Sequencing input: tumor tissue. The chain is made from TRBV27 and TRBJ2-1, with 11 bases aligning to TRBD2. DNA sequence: TGTGCCAGCAGTTTAGCCCGACTAGCGGGAATTCTGGACAATGAGCAGTTCTTC. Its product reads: CASSLARLAGILDNEQFF.